This T cell receptor (beta chain) was recovered during a study of blood T cell repertoires in COVID-19. This CDR3 is 15 amino acids long. Trimming shortened V by 4 bases and J by 5 bases, and 17 bases separated the two germline ends. In germline, CDR1 is PRHDT, CDR2 FYEKMQ (reference sequence). Clones were read by immunoSEQ multiplex PCR, and TCRdb kept only the in-frame ones, dropping some. The repertoire holds some 400,000 clones, with roughly 89% as singletons. This clonotype was obtained from a woman in her thirties who had recovered from COVID-19. The sequenced sample consisted of PBMCs or T cells enriched from blood (not recorded which). The chain couples TRBV13 to TRBJ1-2; perhaps TRBD1 as D (6 bases). As DNA, the CDR3 is TGTGCCAGCAGCTCCTATTGGACAGAGAAATATGGCTACACCTTC. Translating gives CASSSYWTEKYGYTF.